The 29 T cell receptor beta chains presented below share a single source sample, sequenced in a study of T cell repertoires in cytomegalovirus infection. These receptors have no known antigen. Via MiXCR, TCRdb re-called the reads, giving one row per CDR3 protein. Among hundreds of thousands of distinct CDR3 sequences listed, 25% to 35% were seen once. Sequences were derived from cultured PBMCs, sampled from culture after CMV antigen stimulation. The origin of the receptors is a human donor in good health (CMV status not recorded). Some clones in this sample may be carry-over from other donors' samples.

This clonotype has just a few counts. The chain carries TRBV7-8 and TRBJ2-1; TRBD2 might be the D (6 bases). The germline V gene encodes CDR1 SGHVS and CDR2 FQNEAQ. The length of the CDR3 is 17 residues. The V and J ends lost 5 bases and 0 bases respectively, with 17 bases between them. The CDR3 bases are TGTGCCAGCAGCGCGGTACCTCGGGGGAGCTCCTACAATGAGCAGTTCTTC. This encodes CASSAVPRGSSYNEQFF.

This clonotype was seen at least ten times. The rearrangement links TRBV7-9 to TRBJ1-6; D might be TRBD1 (5 bases). The germline V gene encodes CDR1 SEHNR and CDR2 FQNEAQ (reference sequence). CDR3 length equals 16 residues. V was cut by 5 bases and J by 3 bases, with 14 bases left in between. Written as DNA, the CDR3 is TGTGCCAGCAGCCGAGGCCGGACAAACTATAATTCACCCCTCCACTTT. It yields the protein CASSRGRTNYNSPLHF.

This clonotype was detected a few times. The chain uses TRBV6-1 and TRBJ1-4, with D maybe TRBD1 (5 bases). This CDR3 region has 14 residues. V dropped 3 bases and J dropped 8 bases, with 13 bases sitting between them. Germline CDR1 MNHNS, CDR2 SASEGT. CDR3 coding DNA: TGTGCCAGCAGTGATAAAGGGGCCGGGGAAAAACTGTTTTTT. Amino acids: CASSDKGAGEKLFF.

The table lists this clonotype with a few counts. The V gene is TRBV7-2, the J gene TRBJ1-3; D unclear. The CDR3 runs 14 residues. CDR1 is SGHTA, CDR2 FQGNSA, per germline. V lost 4 bases, J lost 2 bases, and 9 bases lay in between. CDR3 nucleotide sequence: TGTGCCAGCAGCTCGGAATTGGCTGGAAACACCATATATTTT. It encodes CASSSELAGNTIYF.

This clonotype was picked up many times. The chain links TRBV9 to TRBJ1-1; D is uncertain. Per the germline V gene, CDR1 is SGDLS and CDR2 is YYNGEE. The V gene lost 0 bases and the J gene lost 2 bases, with 14 bases spanning the gap. The CDR3 contains 16 residues. In DNA form, the CDR3 reads TGTGCCAGCAGCGTAGACTTTCGGGGAACAAACACTGAAGCTTTCTTT. It specifies CASSVDFRGTNTEAFF.

This clonotype was picked up one time. V is TRBV2 and J is TRBJ2-7; 11 bases agree with TRBD2. The CDR3 extends over 17 amino acids. The germline V gene has CDR1 SNHLY and CDR2 FYNNEI. Losses at the gene ends were 4 bases for V and 5 bases for J; bases not matched to a gene: 13. CDR3 sequence reads: CASSARLAGGPRDEQYF. The DNA for the CDR3 is TGTGCCAGCAGTGCTAGGTTAGCGGGAGGGCCTCGGGACGAGCAGTACTTC. Full variable domain (missing parts from reference TRBV2 and TRBJ2-7): EPEVTQTPSHQVTQMGQEVILRCVPISNHLYFYWYRQILGQKVEFLVSFYNNEISEKSEIFDDQFSVERPDGSNFTLKIRSTKLEDSAMYFCASSARLAGGPRDEQYFGPGTRLTVT.

There are a few counts of this clonotype. The rearrangement links TRBV12-3 or TRBV12-4 to TRBJ2-1; D uncertain. Trimming left V 4 bases short and J 5 bases short, with 12 bases between. The CDR3 is 14 residues long. The CDR3: CASSSGIANNEQFF. The CDR3 DNA follows: TGTGCCAGCAGTTCCGGAATCGCTAACAATGAGCAGTTCTTC.

The CDR3 here is CASSQGGDQETQYF. DNA of the CDR3: TGTGCCAGCAGCCAGGGGGGGGATCAAGAGACCCAGTACTTC. The chain links TRBV4-2 to TRBJ2-5; 7 nucleotides line up with TRBD2. This CDR3 is built from 14 residues. Per the germline V gene, CDR1 is LGHNA and CDR2 is YNFKEQ. Germline trimming cut 3 bases from V and 2 bases from J; bases unmatched to any gene: 3.

The chain has TRBV7-8 and TRBJ1-5; no firm D call. This CDR3 contains 14 residues. CDR1 and CDR2 from the germline V gene are SGHVS and FQNEAQ. Trimming shortened V by 5 bases and J by 0 bases, and 8 bases separated the two germline ends. Here the CDR3 DNA reads TGTGCCAGCAGCCCCCTCCTTAGCAATCAGCCCCAGCATTTT. This sequence encodes CASSPLLSNQPQHF.

The chain links TRBV20-1 to TRBJ2-3, with D perhaps assigned TRBD1 or TRBD2 (5 bases each). This CDR3 has 13 amino acids. Trimming took 1 base from V and 0 from J, leaving 5 bases between them. CDR1 and CDR2 (germline): DFQATT, SNEGSKA (reference sequence). CDR3 nucleotides: TGCAGTGCTAGAGGGGGGAGCACAGATACGCAGTATTTT. It encodes CSARGGSTDTQYF.

Note on this clonotype: At one boundary the junction diverges from the germline segment, which might be a read error. This chain joins TRBV10-3 and TRBJ1-6; possible D gene TRBD1, 6 bases. CDR3 length equals 14 residues. Germline V CDR1 and CDR2: ENHRY, SYGVKD. The CDR3 protein is CAISVDRGNSPLYF. The CDR3 nucleotides are TGTGCCATCAGTGTTGATAGGGGGAATTCACCCCTCTACTTT.

This clonotype has at least ten counts. The gene calls are TRBV7-6 and TRBJ2-3, with TRBD2 identical over 7 bases. The CDR3 is made up of 13 amino acids. After removal of 0 bases from V and 6 bases from J, the junction contained 0 bases not matched to a gene. Germline CDR1 is SGHVS and CDR2 is FNYEAQ. The CDR3 nucleotides read TGTGCCAGCAGCTTAGCAGCGGGGGATACGCAGTATTTT. It encodes CASSLAAGDTQYF.

With regard to this clonotype: At one end the junction does not follow the germline gene, possibly because of a read error. This rearrangement joins TRBV7-3 to TRBJ2-1, with D maybe TRBD1 (5 bases). Germline V gene lookup returns CDR1 SGHTA and CDR2 FQGTGA. CDR3 size: 13 residues. DNA of the CDR3: TGTGCCAGCAGCTCCGGCCCGGACAAGGAGCAGTTCTTC. Translated, it gives CASSSGPDKEQFF.

As for this clonotype: A much larger clone is a single base away; this may be a read error. This chain connects TRBV7-6 to TRBJ1-5; weak D call: TRBD1 (6 bases). This CDR3 comprises 13 residues. Germline V gene sequence: CDR1 SGHVS, CDR2 FNYEAQ. CDR3 residues: CASSLDRDQLQHF. CDR3 bases: TGTGCCAGCAGCTTAGACAGGGATCAGCTCCAGCATTTT.

The sample holds many counts of this clonotype. The V call is TRBV7-2, the J call TRBJ2-3, with D possibly matching TRBD1 (5 bases). The CDR3 runs to 16 residues. The V end was cut by 1 base, the J end by 0 bases, with 11 bases between. Germline loops: CDR1 SGHTA, CDR2 FQGNSA. CDR3 nucleotides: TGTGCCAGCAGCTTAGGGGTGGGGCTTAGCACAGATACGCAGTATTTT. This sequence encodes CASSLGVGLSTDTQYF. Full variable domain (remainder filled in from reference TRBV7-2 and TRBJ2-3): GAGVSQSPSNKVTEKGKDVELRCDPISGHTALYWYRQSLGQGLEFLIYFQGNSAPDKSGLPSDRFSAERTGGSVSTLTIQRTQQEDSAVYLCASSLGVGLSTDTQYFGPGTRLTVL.

V and J are TRBV27 and TRBJ2-7, with TRBD2 identical over 10 bases. Germline lookup yields CDR1 MNHEY and CDR2 SMNVEV (reference sequence). This CDR3 spans 13 amino acids. V lost 5 bases and J lost 3; bases outside the gene matches: 1. CDR3 amino acids: CASSGTSDYEQYF. CDR3 coding DNA: TGTGCCAGCAGTGGGACTAGCGACTACGAGCAGTACTTC.

The chain employs TRBV7-9 and TRBJ2-7; no reliable D call. CDR1 SEHNR and CDR2 FQNEAQ come from the germline V gene (reference sequence). The CDR3 totals 14 residues. V was clipped by 4 bases and J by 2 bases, with 12 bases between them. The CDR3 region has the DNA TGTGCCAGCAGCTCCATTCAGAGACCCTACGAGCAGTACTTC. It codes for CASSSIQRPYEQYF.

The chain carries TRBV19 and TRBJ2-2, with 7 bases matching TRBD2. Unmatched junction bases numbered 3, after V lost 7 bases and J lost 1 base. Per germline, CDR1 LNHDA and CDR2 SQIVND (reference sequence). The CDR3 loop spans 14 amino acids. CDR3 DNA: TGTGCCAGTATGACGGGAGGGAACACCGGGGAGCTGTTTTTT. Its translation is CASMTGGNTGELFF.

This clonotype came up many times. The genes are TRBV7-2 and TRBJ2-5, with 7 positions matching TRBD2. The CDR3 runs to 15 residues. J gave up 2 bases and V 1 base, and 4 bases lay outside the gene matches. Germline V gene sequence: CDR1 SGHTA, CDR2 FQGNSA. CDR3 nucleotides: TGTGCCAGCAGCTTAGTAGCGGGCGTACAAGAGACCCAGTACTTC. Its protein product is CASSLVAGVQETQYF.

This clonotype occurred a few times. The chain is built from TRBV7-9 and TRBJ1-4; D remains ambiguous. The CDR3 has 14 residues. The germline V and J ends were trimmed by 4 bases and 10 bases, with 16 bases remaining between them. Germline CDR1 and CDR2: SEHNR and FQNEAQ (reference sequence). CDR3 protein: CASSSRVRGRKLFF. The CDR3, as DNA: TGTGCCAGCAGCTCCCGGGTCCGTGGGCGAAAACTGTTTTTT.

V gene TRBV6-6 combines with J gene TRBJ2-7; 7 bases are shared with TRBD1. Germline assignment: CDR1 MNHNY and CDR2 SVGAGI (reference sequence). V trimming: 2 bases; J trimming: 3 bases; junction bases outside the gene matches: 1. The CDR3 loop spans 13 amino acids. CDR3 amino acids: CASSYNRGYEQYF. The CDR3 DNA reads as TGTGCCAGCAGTTACAACAGGGGCTACGAGCAGTACTTC.

The rearrangement joins TRBV12-3 or TRBV12-4 to TRBJ1-4; 8 bases agree with TRBD1. CDR3 length: 15 residues. V trimming: 3 bases; J trimming: 8 bases; junction bases outside the gene matches: 8. Here the CDR3 DNA reads TGTGCCAGCAGTTTGGGAGGACAGGGTCGGGAAAAACTGTTTTTT. Protein sequence: CASSLGGQGREKLFF.

This clonotype was seen more than once but under ten times. V is TRBV5-4 and J is TRBJ1-1; TRBD1 might be the D (5 bases). This CDR3 contains 15 residues. CDR1 and CDR2 from the germline V gene are SGHNT and YYREEE (reference sequence). V was clipped by 6 bases and J by 0 bases, with 15 bases between them. CDR3 nucleotides: TGTGCCAGCATACATGCCGGGGCTATGAACACTGAAGCTTTCTTT. Residues: CASIHAGAMNTEAFF. The entire variable domain, with the rest obtained from reference TRBV5-4 and TRBJ1-1, is as follows: ETGVTQSPTHLIKTRGQQVTLRCSSQSGHNTVSWYQQALGQGPQFIFQYYREEENGRGNFPPRFSGLQFPNYSSELNVNALELDDSALYLCASIHAGAMNTEAFFGQGTRLTVV.

This clonotype was counted only a few times. The chain employs TRBV6-1 and TRBJ2-2, with D uncertain. Germline V gene lookup returns CDR1 MNHNS and CDR2 SASEGT. The CDR3 sequence is 16 residues long. V was shortened by 6 bases and J by 2 bases, with 16 bases between the two germline ends. CDR3 nucleotides: TGTGCCAGCAGCGCTCGGTTGTCTGCCAACACCGGGGAGCTGTTTTTT. This gives the protein CASSARLSANTGELFF.

The rearrangement uses TRBV6-5 and TRBJ2-1; TRBD2 matches at 9 bases. This CDR3 is built from 17 residues. V was clipped by 0 bases and J by 8 bases; unmatched bases: 11. CDR1 is MNHEY, CDR2 SVGAGI, per germline. CDR3 in amino acids: CASSYSKTSGEVDEQFF. In DNA, the CDR3 is TGTGCCAGCAGTTACTCTAAGACTAGCGGAGAAGTCGATGAGCAGTTCTTC.

The V call is TRBV4-2, the J call TRBJ2-3; possible D gene TRBD2, 5 bases. V gave up 5 bases and J gave up 1 base, with 10 bases separating them. This CDR3 is 14 amino acids long. Germline lookup yields CDR1 LGHNA and CDR2 YNFKEQ. DNA of the CDR3: TGTGCCAGCAGCGAACCCGGGGGCACAGATACGCAGTATTTT. It is translated as CASSEPGGTDTQYF.

This chain connects TRBV2 to TRBJ1-2; TRBD1 matches at 7 bases. CDR1 is SNHLY and CDR2 is FYNNEI in the germline V gene. CDR3 size: 14 residues. The J segment lost 10 bases and the V segment lost 6 bases, leaving 14 bases of the junction unmatched. This CDR3 is CASRGQQGIMDYTF. Written as DNA, the CDR3 is TGTGCCAGCAGGGGACAGCAGGGCATAATGGACTACACCTTC.

V is TRBV7-4 and J is TRBJ1-2; no firm D call. This CDR3 has 11 amino acids. V was shortened by 4 bases and J by 7 bases, with 7 bases between the two germline ends. The V gene's germline CDR1 is SGHVT and CDR2 SQSDAQ. The CDR3 reads CASSYQSGYTF. The CDR3 DNA reads TGTGCCAGCAGCTACCAGAGTGGCTACACCTTC.

There are many counts of this clonotype. The rearrangement joins TRBV10-3 to TRBJ1-5, with a weak D call TRBD1 (5 bases). This CDR3 contains 15 residues. Germline V gene sequence: CDR1 ENHRY, CDR2 SYGVKD. V was pared by 2 bases and J by 1 base, with 9 bases between. CDR3 in amino acids: CAISEQGMSNQPQHF. In nucleotides, the CDR3 is TGTGCCATCAGTGAGCAGGGCATGAGCAATCAGCCCCAGCATTTT.